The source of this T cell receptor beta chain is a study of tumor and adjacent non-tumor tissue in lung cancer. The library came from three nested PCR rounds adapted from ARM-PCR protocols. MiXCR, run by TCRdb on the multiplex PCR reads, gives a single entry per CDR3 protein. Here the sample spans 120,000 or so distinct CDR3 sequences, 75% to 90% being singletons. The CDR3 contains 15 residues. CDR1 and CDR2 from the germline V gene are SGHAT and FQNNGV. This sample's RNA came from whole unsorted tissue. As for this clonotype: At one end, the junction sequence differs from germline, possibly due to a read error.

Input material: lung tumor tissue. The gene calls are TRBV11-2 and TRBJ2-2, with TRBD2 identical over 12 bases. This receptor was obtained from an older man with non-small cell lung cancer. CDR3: CASSPLAGGSEELLF. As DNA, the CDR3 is TGTGCCAGCAGCCCCCTAGCGGGGGGGAGCGAGGAGCTGCTTTTT.